This record looks at one T cell receptor beta chain sequence and its context. It was with random hexamers that about 0.45 to 1 ug RNA was reverse transcribed. It was immunoSEQ multiplex PCR that amplified TCR beta CDR3 across 54 Vbeta and 13 Jbeta. TCRdb re-derived calls from the immunoSEQ multiplex PCR reads in MiXCR, one entry per CDR3 protein. The table shows some 200,000 distinct CDR3 sequences, with around 95% occurring only once. CDR1 and CDR2 (germline): LGHDT, YNNKEL (reference sequence). This CDR3 comprises 15 residues. Unmatched junction bases numbered 0, after V lost 1 base and J lost 4 bases. The Susac syndrome patients fit the recently defined diagnostic criteria for definite or probable disease. The sample is drawn from a study of CD8 T cells in Susac syndrome. Overall study context: At the time of blood draw, patients with Susac syndrome were therapy-naive, receiving corticosteroids, or receiving intravenous immunoglobulin alone.

Sequencing used CD4+ T cells from PBMCs. This clonotype was obtained from a human donor with Susac syndrome. The V and J genes are TRBV3-1 and TRBJ2-2; 10 bases agree with TRBD2. The CDR3 loop reads CASSQVAGGTGELFF. The CDR3 DNA sequence: TGTGCCAGCAGCCAAGTAGCGGGAGGCACCGGGGAGCTGTTTTTT. The variable domain in full, with the rest retrieved from reference TRBV3-1 and TRBJ2-2, is DTAVSQTPKYLVTQMGNDKSIKCEQNLGHDTMYWYKQDSKKFLKIMFSYNNKELIINETVPNRFSPKSPDKAHLNLHINSLELGDSAVYFCASSQVAGGTGELFFGEGSRLTVL.